Detailed here is one T cell receptor (beta chain). The germline V gene has CDR1 KGHSH and CDR2 LQKENI. Trimming removed 6 bases at V and 6 bases at J, with 15 bases between. CDR3 length: 15 residues. The data originate from a study of T cell responses to AZD1222 COVID-19 vaccine. Sequencing used immunoSEQ multiplex PCR; TCRdb keeps in-frame clones, though not all of them. The sample has roughly 150,000 clones; 90% to 95% are singletons. The TCR sequence derives from an adult who received the AZD1222 COVID-19 vaccine. The chain employs TRBV18 and TRBJ1-6; no clear D. The sample was peripheral blood, taken 28 days after the second AZD1222 dose. The CDR3 here is CASSPPGSFNSPLHF. As DNA, the CDR3 is TGTGCCAGCTCCCCTCCGGGGTCGTTTAATTCACCCCTCCACTTT.